The 29 T cell receptor beta chains below all came from one sample that was sequenced in a study of T cell responses to AZD1222 COVID-19 vaccine. Assay used: immunoSEQ multiplex PCR; TCRdb lists only in-frame clones, some missing. This table has roughly 120,000 clones, around 85% appearing once. The sample here was peripheral blood, taken on day 0 of AZD1222 vaccination. The origin of the receptors is an adult in good health.

This clone was seen just once. The chain recombines TRBV12-5 with TRBJ1-1; 11 bases fit TRBD1. The CDR3 contains 18 residues. CDR1 and CDR2 from the germline V gene are LGHNT and FRNRAP. With V trimmed by 0 bases and J by 2 bases, 8 bases remained unmatched. The CDR3 region is CASGLVLGQGAGNTEAFF. The CDR3 DNA sequence: TGTGCTAGTGGTTTGGTACTCGGACAGGGGGCTGGAAACACTGAAGCTTTCTTT.

The chain links TRBV28 to TRBJ2-7, with D possibly called TRBD1 or TRBD2 (6 bases each). Per the germline V gene, CDR1 is MDHEN and CDR2 is SYDVKM. This CDR3 has 17 residues. V was trimmed by 5 bases and J by 1 base, leaving 21 bases between them. DNA of the CDR3: TGTGCCAGCAGTCCCCAGATCGCACAGGGAGGATCCTACGAGCAGTACTTC. Encoded protein: CASSPQIAQGGSYEQYF.

The chain links TRBV7-2 to TRBJ1-4; D is ambiguous. CDR3 length equals 15 residues. Trimming cost V 3 bases and J 1 base, with 9 bases left between them. Germline values: CDR1 SGHTA, CDR2 FQGNSA. The CDR3 protein is CASSFRDLTNEKLFF. DNA for the CDR3: TGTGCCAGCAGCTTCCGTGATTTAACTAATGAAAAACTGTTTTTT.

The genes are TRBV11-2 and TRBJ1-2; the match to TRBD1 covers 10 bases. The CDR3 covers 15 residues. The ends lost 3 bases at V and 5 bases at J; junction bases unmatched: 6. The germline CDR1 and CDR2 sequences are SGHAT and FQNNGV. The CDR3 region is CASSLDRDRGYGYTF. Here the CDR3 DNA reads TGTGCCAGCAGCTTGGACCGGGACAGGGGTTATGGCTACACCTTC.

This clone was picked up one time. The chain carries TRBV10-1 and TRBJ1-3; D unresolved. V lost 8 bases and J lost 0, with 11 bases in between. The length of the CDR3 is 14 residues. Germline values: CDR1 WNHNN, CDR2 SYGVQD (reference sequence). The DNA for the CDR3 is TGCGCCAGCGCCCCGATTGACTCTGGAAACACCATATATTTT. It is translated as CASAPIDSGNTIYF.

The sample holds one count of this clone. This sequence joins TRBV6-5 and TRBJ2-1; D might be TRBD1 (8 bases). CDR1 is MNHEY, CDR2 SVGAGI, per germline. V was cut by 2 bases and J by 6 bases, with 17 bases left in between. This CDR3 contains 16 residues. DNA for the CDR3: TGTGCCAGCAGTTACCCACAGGGGGGGGCATTCAATGAGCAGTTCTTC. Translating it yields CASSYPQGGAFNEQFF.

The chain uses TRBV11-3 and TRBJ1-6; unclear D gene. The CDR3 covers 12 residues. Germline CDR1 and CDR2: SGHNT and YENEEA. V lost 4 bases, J lost 2 bases, and 0 bases lay in between. The CDR3 loop reads CASSSYNSPLHF. CDR3 in DNA: TGTGCCAGCAGCTCCTATAATTCACCCCTCCACTTT.

The rearrangement joins TRBV5-1 to TRBJ2-3; perhaps D is TRBD1 or TRBD2 (5 bases each). Germline CDR1 SGHRS, CDR2 YFSETQ. V was clipped by 4 bases and J by 2 bases, with 17 bases between them. This CDR3 is 16 amino acids long. The DNA of the CDR3 is TGCGCCAGCAGCACTCCGGGACGAGGCACCACAGATACGCAGTATTTT. This codes for CASSTPGRGTTDTQYF.

This chain uses TRBV5-1 with TRBJ1-4, with TRBD1 matching over 8 bases. This CDR3 has 14 amino acids. V lost 4 bases to trimming and J lost 8 bases; unmatched junction nucleotides: 7. The germline V gene encodes CDR1 SGHRS and CDR2 YFSETQ. The CDR3 nucleotides are TGCGCCAGCAGCGAGGGACAGGTGGGCGAAAAACTGTTTTTT. Protein product: CASSEGQVGEKLFF.

This chain joins TRBV27 and TRBJ2-7; 7 bases align to TRBD1. Trimming cost V 6 bases and J 5 bases; bases outside gene matches: 7. The CDR3 extends over 13 amino acids. Germline CDR1 reads MNHEY; CDR2 reads SMNVEV (reference sequence). The CDR3 spells CASSPNGQDEQYF. The CDR3 nucleotides are TGTGCCAGCAGCCCAAACGGACAGGACGAGCAGTACTTC.

The rearrangement uses TRBV11-2 and TRBJ2-3; D is unresolved. Germline loops: CDR1 SGHAT, CDR2 FQNNGV. The length of the CDR3 is 11 residues. Trimming shortened V by 3 bases and J by 4 bases, and 2 bases separated the two germline ends. The CDR3 reads CASSLADTQYF. CDR3 in DNA: TGTGCCAGCAGCTTGGCAGATACGCAGTATTTT.

The V and J genes are TRBV7-9 and TRBJ2-5, with TRBD2 matching over 11 bases. Germline lookup yields CDR1 SEHNR and CDR2 FQNEAQ (reference sequence). This CDR3 is 15 amino acids long. After removal of 3 bases from V and 2 bases from J, the junction contained 2 bases not matched to a gene. CDR3 DNA: TGTGCCAGCAGCTTTGCTAGCGGGGGGCAAGAGACCCAGTACTTC. Residues: CASSFASGGQETQYF.

This clone has only a few counts. The chain links TRBV7-9 to TRBJ2-1, with 7 bases fitting TRBD1. With V trimmed by 1 base and J by 6 bases, 0 bases remained unmatched. The CDR3 loop spans 13 amino acids. CDR1 and CDR2 from the germline V gene are SEHNR and FQNEAQ (reference sequence). The DNA of the CDR3 is TGTGCCAGCAGCTTAGGACAGGGCAATGAGCAGTTCTTC. Its translation is CASSLGQGNEQFF. Drawing the rest from reference TRBV7-9 and TRBJ2-1, the complete variable domain is DTGVSQNPRHKITKRGQNVTFRCDPISEHNRLYWYRQTLGQGPEFLTYFQNEAQLEKSRLLSDRFSAERPKGSFSTLEIQRTEQGDSAMYLCASSLGQGNEQFFGPGTRLTVL.

The chain links TRBV19 to TRBJ2-1; 9 bases are shared with TRBD1. Trimming at V came to 10 bases and at J to 8 bases, leaving 6 bases not matched to a gene. There are 12 residues in the CDR3. CDR1 and CDR2 from the germline V gene are LNHDA and SQIVND (reference sequence). This CDR3 is CATRDRVHEQFF. DNA for the CDR3: TGTGCCACAAGGGACAGGGTCCATGAGCAGTTCTTC.

This clone has a single count. This CDR3 is CASSLPRTGRGSEQYF. CDR3 nucleotide sequence: TGTGCCAGCAGCTTACCGCGGACAGGGAGGGGTTCCGAGCAGTACTTC. This chain connects TRBV7-2 to TRBJ2-7; tentative D call: TRBD1 (8 bases). Germline assignment: CDR1 SGHTA and CDR2 FQGNSA. V gave up 2 bases and J gave up 6 bases, with 20 bases separating them. The CDR3 consists of 16 residues.

This sequence joins TRBV4-1 and TRBJ1-4; maybe TRBD1 (5 bases). The germline V gene encodes CDR1 MGHRA and CDR2 YSYEKL. The germline V and J ends were trimmed by 8 bases and 1 base, with 20 bases remaining between them. The CDR3 contains 17 residues. Here the CDR3 DNA reads TGCGCCAGCTCTCTCGGCAGGGCTAAAGGAACTAATGAAAAACTGTTTTTT. It is translated as CASSLGRAKGTNEKLFF.

This chain links TRBV12-3 or TRBV12-4 with TRBJ2-7, with no clear D. Trimming stripped 3 bases from V and 7 bases from J, with 7 bases between. The CDR3 length is 11 residues. The CDR3: CASSFSKEQYF. The CDR3, as DNA: TGTGCCAGCAGTTTCAGCAAGGAGCAGTACTTC.

The chain couples TRBV7-6 to TRBJ1-2, with TRBD1 matching over 7 bases. CDR1 SGHVS and CDR2 FNYEAQ come from the germline V gene. The trim removed 3 bases at V and 8 bases at J, leaving 15 bases unmatched. The CDR3 extends over 16 amino acids. The CDR3 DNA reads as TGTGCCAGCAGCTTGACGGGAGGGGGCGCGGGTAGGGGCTACACCTTC. This sequence encodes CASSLTGGGAGRGYTF. The variable domain in full, completed from reference TRBV7-6 and TRBJ1-2, reads GAGVSQSPRYKVTKRGQDVALRCDPISGHVSLYWYRQALGQGPEFLTYFNYEAQQDKSGLPNDRFSAERPEGSISTLTIQRTEQRDSAMYRCASSLTGGGAGRGYTFGSGTRLTVV.

The CDR3 spells CASSAVRTDGYTF. In nucleotides, the CDR3 is TGTGCCAGCAGCGCAGTACGGACCGATGGCTACACCTTC. The chain uses TRBV6-5 and TRBJ1-2; D is unresolved. Trimming cost V 6 bases and J 6 bases, with 14 bases left between them. The CDR3 runs to 13 residues. Germline V gives CDR1 MNHEY, CDR2 SVGAGI.

This clone was counted a few times. The chain recombines TRBV11-3 with TRBJ1-5; 9 nucleotides align to TRBD1. Trimming took 5 bases from V and 5 from J; bases not matched to a gene: 13. This CDR3 contains 17 residues. CDR1 is SGHNT and CDR2 is YENEEA in the germline V gene. The CDR3: CASSHPRDRDLDQPQHF. As DNA, the CDR3 is TGTGCCAGCAGCCACCCTCGGGACAGGGATTTGGATCAGCCCCAGCATTTT.

The rearrangement links TRBV7-2 to TRBJ2-1; the match to TRBD1 covers 9 bases. CDR1 is SGHTA and CDR2 is FQGNSA in the germline V gene. This CDR3 is 13 amino acids long. The J segment lost 14 bases and the V segment lost 5 bases, leaving 10 bases of the junction unmatched. The CDR3 region has the DNA TGTGCCAGCAGCGCGCCCCCCGGGACAGGGAAGTTCTTC. Translation gives CASSAPPGTGKFF.

V and J are TRBV7-9 and TRBJ2-7; D is undetermined. This CDR3 contains 13 residues. In germline, CDR1 is SEHNR, CDR2 FQNEAQ (reference sequence). The germline V and J ends were trimmed by 3 bases and 3 bases, with 9 bases remaining between them. The CDR3 region has the DNA TGTGCCAGCAGCTTCGAGAACAGCTACGAGCAGTACTTC. It codes for CASSFENSYEQYF.

The rearrangement links TRBV5-4 to TRBJ2-7, with TRBD2 identical over 9 bases. Germline values: CDR1 SGHNT, CDR2 YYREEE (reference sequence). The CDR3 loop spans 15 amino acids. With 3 bases clipped from V and 3 bases from J, the junction kept 7 bases outside the gene matches. This CDR3 reads CASSSVRRGGYEQYF. As DNA, the CDR3 is TGTGCCAGCAGCTCTGTTAGGCGGGGGGGCTACGAGCAGTACTTC.

This clone was seen once. The V gene is TRBV5-1, the J gene TRBJ2-7; TRBD2 matches at 8 bases. V was clipped by 2 bases and J by 5 bases; unmatched bases: 3. Germline CDR1 and CDR2: SGHRS and YFSETQ. The CDR3 totals 13 residues. CDR3 nucleotide sequence: TGCGCCAGCAGCTTCCGCGGGGGGCACGAGCAGTACTTC. Translation: CASSFRGGHEQYF.

This chain links TRBV5-1 with TRBJ2-5, with D perhaps TRBD1 (6 bases). Germline V gene sequence: CDR1 SGHRS, CDR2 YFSETQ. Trimming pared 4 bases from V and 4 bases from J, leaving 14 bases between. This CDR3 has 14 amino acids. The CDR3 region is CASSPGARGETQYF. The DNA of the CDR3 is TGCGCCAGCAGCCCAGGGGCTAGGGGAGAGACCCAGTACTTC.

The chain uses TRBV19 and TRBJ2-6; perhaps D is TRBD1 or TRBD2 (5 bases each). Germline V lookup: CDR1 LNHDA, CDR2 SQIVND (reference sequence). V lost 5 bases and J 2 bases, leaving 22 bases between the germline ends. This CDR3 is built from 19 residues. CDR3 in DNA: TGTGCCAGTAGTTTAACGCCGGGGCGGGCCCACCCTGGGGCCAACGTCCTGACTTTC. Its protein is CASSLTPGRAHPGANVLTF.

The chain has TRBV5-3 and TRBJ1-4, with D unclear. TRBV5-3 is an ORF for which the function is uncertain. V was pared by 7 bases and J by 1 base, with 23 bases between. The CDR3 runs to 18 residues. The CDR3 DNA follows: TGTGCCAGAGAAGGCCATCCGGCTCGCTCCCTAACTAATGAAAAACTGTTTTTT. It yields the protein CAREGHPARSLTNEKLFF.

The CDR3 loop is CASGPMGWGSYEQYF. The DNA of the CDR3 is TGTGCCAGCGGGCCGATGGGGTGGGGCTCCTACGAGCAGTACTTC. The chain recombines TRBV14 with TRBJ2-7; D ambiguous. CDR1 SGHDN and CDR2 FVKESK come from the germline V gene. The germline V and J ends were trimmed by 8 bases and 0 bases, with 17 bases remaining between them. The CDR3 has 15 residues.

The chain carries TRBV29-1 and TRBJ1-2; 7 bases fit TRBD1. Germline V gene sequence: CDR1 SQVTM, CDR2 ANQGSEA. The CDR3 is 15 residues long. The J segment lost 2 bases and the V segment lost 8 bases, leaving 14 bases of the junction unmatched. CDR3 sequence: CSTKQGRIGNYGYTF. DNA for the CDR3: TGCAGCACCAAACAGGGGAGGATCGGCAACTATGGCTACACCTTC.